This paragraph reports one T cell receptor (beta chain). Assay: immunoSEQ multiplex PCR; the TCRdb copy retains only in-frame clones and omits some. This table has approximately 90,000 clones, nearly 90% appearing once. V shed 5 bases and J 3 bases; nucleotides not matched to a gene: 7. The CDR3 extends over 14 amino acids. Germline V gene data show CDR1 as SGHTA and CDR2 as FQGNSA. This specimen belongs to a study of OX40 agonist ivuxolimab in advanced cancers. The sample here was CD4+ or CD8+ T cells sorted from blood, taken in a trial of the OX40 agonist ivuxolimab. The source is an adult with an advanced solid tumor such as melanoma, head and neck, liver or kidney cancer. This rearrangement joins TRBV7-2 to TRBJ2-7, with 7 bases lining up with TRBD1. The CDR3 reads CASSPWDSHYEQYF. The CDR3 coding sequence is TGTGCCAGCAGCCCCTGGGACAGCCACTACGAGCAGTACTTC.